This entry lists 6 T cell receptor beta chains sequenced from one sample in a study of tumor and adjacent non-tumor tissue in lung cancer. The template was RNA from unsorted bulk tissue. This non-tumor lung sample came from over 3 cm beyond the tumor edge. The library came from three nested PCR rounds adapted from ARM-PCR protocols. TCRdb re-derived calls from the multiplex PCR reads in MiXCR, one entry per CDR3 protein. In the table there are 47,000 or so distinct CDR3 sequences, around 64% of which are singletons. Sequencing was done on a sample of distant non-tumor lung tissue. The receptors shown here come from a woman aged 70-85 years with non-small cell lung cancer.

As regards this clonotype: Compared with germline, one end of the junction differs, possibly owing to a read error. CDR3 residues: CVSSTIKGGGFNYGYTF. DNA of the CDR3: TGTGTCAGCAGCACCATCAAGGGAGGGGGGTTTAACTATGGCTACACCTTC. This sequence joins TRBV13 and TRBJ1-2; D perhaps matches TRBD1 (6 bases). CDR3 length equals 17 residues. Germline V gene lookup returns CDR1 PRHDT and CDR2 FYEKMQ (reference sequence).

CDR3 nucleotide sequence: TGCAGCGTCCTTGCCTCCCCACTACTCAGTTATGGCTACACCTTC. It translates to CSVLASPLLSYGYTF. The V call is TRBV29-1, the J call TRBJ1-2; D uncertain. Germline V CDR1 and CDR2: SQVTM, ANQGSEA. The CDR3 covers 15 residues. V gave up 6 bases and J gave up 5 bases, with 22 bases separating them.

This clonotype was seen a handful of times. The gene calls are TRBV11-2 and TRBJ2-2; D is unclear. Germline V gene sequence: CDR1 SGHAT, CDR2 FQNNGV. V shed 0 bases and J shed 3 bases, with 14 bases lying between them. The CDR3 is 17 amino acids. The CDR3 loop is CASSLEWSWMDTGELFF. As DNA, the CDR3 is TGTGCCAGCAGCTTAGAGTGGTCTTGGATGGACACCGGGGAGCTGTTTTTT.

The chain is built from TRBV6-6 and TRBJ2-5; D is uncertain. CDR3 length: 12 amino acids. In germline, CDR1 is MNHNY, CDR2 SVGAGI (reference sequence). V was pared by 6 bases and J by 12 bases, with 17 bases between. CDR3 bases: TGTGCCAGCAGCCCCGCGTTTGAGAACAAGTACTTC. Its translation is CASSPAFENKYF.

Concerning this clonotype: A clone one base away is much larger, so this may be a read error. In DNA form, the CDR3 reads TGCAGTGCTAGAGATTCTAGGGCGATGGACATTCAGTACTTC. Its protein is CSARDSRAMDIQYF. This chain uses TRBV20-1 with TRBJ2-4; D not resolved. The length of the CDR3 is 14 residues. Trimming removed 0 bases from V and 8 bases from J, with 14 bases in between. Germline values: CDR1 DFQATT, CDR2 SNEGSKA (reference sequence).

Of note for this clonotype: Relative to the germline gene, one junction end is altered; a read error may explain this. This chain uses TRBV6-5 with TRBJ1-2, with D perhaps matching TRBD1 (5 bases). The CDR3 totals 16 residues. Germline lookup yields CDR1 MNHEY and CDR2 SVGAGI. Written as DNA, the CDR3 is TGTGCCAGCAGGACTCCCGGGGCTAGAGGGAGCTTTGGCTATACCTTC. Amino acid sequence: CASRTPGARGSFGYTF.